A single T cell receptor beta chain is shown here with its context. Its antigen remains unidentified. The record originates from a study of cytomegalovirus exposure and HLA in healthy donors. The CDR3 consists of 12 residues. Germline V CDR1 and CDR2: SEHNR, FQNEAQ (reference sequence). Between the trimmed V and J ends, which lost 4 bases and 5 bases, there was a span of 8 bases. Findings and limits, study-wide: Cytomegalovirus association was listed for roughly 160 TCR beta chains. Because they were indistinguishable, some V segments, including TRBV6-2 and TRBV6-3, were excluded.

The PCR ran on 60 Vbeta and 13 Jbeta primers. Generated by immunoSEQ multiplex PCR, the TCRdb table keeps only in-frame clones and is missing some. The table shows over 100,000 clones, with about four fifths occurring only once. This chain uses TRBV7-9 with TRBJ1-2; D gene unclear. This TCR was sampled from a man aged 25 to 45 in good health and CMV-seropositive. Sequenced sample: PBMCs. This chain's CDR3 is CASSSDKYGYTF. CDR3 DNA: TGTGCCAGCAGCTCCGACAAGTATGGCTACACCTTC.